Given below is one T cell receptor (beta chain) in context. Its antigen remains unidentified. The data are from a study of OX40 agonist ivuxolimab in advanced cancers. Study details: Participants could have had prior anti-PD-1, anti-PD-L1 or anti-CTLA-4 therapy, and about 40% had some. Study-wide findings and caveats: There were, on average, more expanded clones in CD8+ T cells than in CD4+. Clones of CD4+ and CD8+ blood T cells grew by week 6 at doses of 0.1 to 3.0 mg/kg.

Anyone with autoimmune disease history or systemic immunosuppression was excluded. Generated by immunoSEQ multiplex PCR, the TCRdb table keeps only in-frame clones and is missing some. The data show about 62,000 clones, over 90% seen once. The sequence was collected from an adult with an advanced solid tumor such as melanoma, head and neck, liver or kidney cancer. Sequenced material: CD4+ or CD8+ T cells sorted from blood, taken in a trial of the OX40 agonist ivuxolimab.

DNA of the CDR3: TGTGCCAGCAGTTACTCGATTGCAGGGGACGGAGGCTACACCTTC. Translation: CASSYSIAGDGGYTF. The chain carries TRBV6-5 and TRBJ1-2; D might be TRBD1 (6 bases). The CDR3 is 15 residues long. Per the germline V gene, CDR1 is MNHEY and CDR2 is SVGAGI. Between the trimmed V and J ends, which lost 0 bases and 8 bases, there was a span of 16 bases.